This TCR beta chain came from a study of T cell changes during pregnancy in multiple sclerosis. Data came from immunoSEQ multiplex PCR; TCRdb stores just in-frame clones and leaves some out. The sample records tens of thousands of clones, 91% being singletons. Germline values: CDR1 SGHRS, CDR2 YFSETQ. The CDR3 covers 15 residues. Trimming pared 2 bases from V and 6 bases from J, leaving 14 bases between. This clonotype originated in a female donor with multiple sclerosis, enrolled in a pregnancy study. This specimen was peripheral blood, taken in the first trimester of pregnancy. V gene TRBV5-1 combines with J gene TRBJ2-2; D gene uncertain. In DNA, the CDR3 is TGCGCCAGCAGCTTAGGCGACATTACGGCCGGGGAGCTGTTTTTT. It yields the protein CASSLGDITAGELFF.